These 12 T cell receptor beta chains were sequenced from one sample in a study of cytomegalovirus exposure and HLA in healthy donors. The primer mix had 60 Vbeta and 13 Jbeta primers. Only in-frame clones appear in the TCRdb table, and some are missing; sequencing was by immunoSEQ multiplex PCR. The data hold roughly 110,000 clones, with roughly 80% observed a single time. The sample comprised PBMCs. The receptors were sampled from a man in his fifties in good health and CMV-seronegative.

The CDR3 reads CASSLATDAGGSYEQYF. CDR3 sequence (DNA): TGTGCCAGCAGCTTGGCCACCGACGCAGGGGGCAGCTACGAGCAGTACTTC. V usage is TRBV5-8 and J usage is TRBJ2-7; 8 positions match TRBD1. Germline CDR1 SGHTS, CDR2 YDEGEE. The CDR3 runs 17 residues. V lost 0 bases, J lost 3 bases, and 11 bases stayed unmatched.

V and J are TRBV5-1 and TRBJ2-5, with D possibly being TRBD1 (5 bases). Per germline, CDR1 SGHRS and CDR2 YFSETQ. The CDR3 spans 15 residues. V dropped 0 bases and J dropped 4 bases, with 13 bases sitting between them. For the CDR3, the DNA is TGCGCCAGCAGCTTGGAAGGGGATACGGGAGAGACCCAGTACTTC. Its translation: CASSLEGDTGETQYF.

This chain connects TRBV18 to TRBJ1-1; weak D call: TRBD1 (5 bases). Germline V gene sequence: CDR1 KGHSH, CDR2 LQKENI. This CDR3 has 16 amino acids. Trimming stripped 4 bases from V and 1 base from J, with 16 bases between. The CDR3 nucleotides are TGTGCCAGCTCACAATCAGGGACGGGGGGGAACACTGAAGCTTTCTTT. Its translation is CASSQSGTGGNTEAFF.

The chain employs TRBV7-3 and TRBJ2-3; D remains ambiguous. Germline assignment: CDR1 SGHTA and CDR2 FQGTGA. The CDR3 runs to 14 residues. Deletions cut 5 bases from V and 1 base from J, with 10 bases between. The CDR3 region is CASSQPGGTDTQYF. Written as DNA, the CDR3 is TGTGCCAGCAGCCAACCCGGTGGCACAGATACGCAGTATTTT.

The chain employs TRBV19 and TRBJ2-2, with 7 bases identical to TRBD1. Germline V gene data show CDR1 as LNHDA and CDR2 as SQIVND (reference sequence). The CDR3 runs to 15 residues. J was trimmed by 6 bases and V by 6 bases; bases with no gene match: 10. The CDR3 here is CASRAGTVGSGELFF. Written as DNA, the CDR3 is TGTGCCAGTAGAGCCGGGACAGTGGGTTCCGGGGAGCTGTTTTTT.

In DNA, the CDR3 is TGCGCCAGCAGGAGGTCACAGGGGGTTGGCAACACCGGGGAGCTGTTTTTT. This codes for CASRRSQGVGNTGELFF. This chain connects TRBV10-2 to TRBJ2-2, with 8 positions matching TRBD1. Germline loops: CDR1 WSHSY, CDR2 SAAADI. The V and J ends lost 6 bases and 2 bases, in that order; junction bases with no gene match: 11. This CDR3 comprises 17 residues.

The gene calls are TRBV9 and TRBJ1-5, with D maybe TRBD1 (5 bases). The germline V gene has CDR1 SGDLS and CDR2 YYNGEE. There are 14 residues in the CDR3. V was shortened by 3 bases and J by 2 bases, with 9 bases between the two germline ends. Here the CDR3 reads CASSAGLGNQPQHF. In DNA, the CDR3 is TGTGCCAGCAGCGCGGGACTGGGCAATCAGCCCCAGCATTTT.

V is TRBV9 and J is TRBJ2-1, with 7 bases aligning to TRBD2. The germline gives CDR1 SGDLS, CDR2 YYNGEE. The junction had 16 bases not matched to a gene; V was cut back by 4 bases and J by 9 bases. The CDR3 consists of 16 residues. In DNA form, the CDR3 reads TGTGCCAGCAGCCCTCAGCCTTCGGGTAGGACTAGTGAGCAGTTCTTC. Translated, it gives CASSPQPSGRTSEQFF.

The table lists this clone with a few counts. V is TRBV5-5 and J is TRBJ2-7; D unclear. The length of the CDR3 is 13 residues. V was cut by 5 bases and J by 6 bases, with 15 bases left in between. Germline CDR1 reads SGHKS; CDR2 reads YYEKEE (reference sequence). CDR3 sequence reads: CASSYGLGGEQYV. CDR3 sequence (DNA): TGTGCCAGCAGTTACGGGTTGGGTGGCGAGCAGTACGTC.

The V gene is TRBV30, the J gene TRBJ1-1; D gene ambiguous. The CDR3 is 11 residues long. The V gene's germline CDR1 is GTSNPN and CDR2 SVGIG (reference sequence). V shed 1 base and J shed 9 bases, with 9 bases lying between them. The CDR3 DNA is TGTGCCTGGAGTGAAAGGGAGAAAGCTTTCTTT. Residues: CAWSEREKAFF.

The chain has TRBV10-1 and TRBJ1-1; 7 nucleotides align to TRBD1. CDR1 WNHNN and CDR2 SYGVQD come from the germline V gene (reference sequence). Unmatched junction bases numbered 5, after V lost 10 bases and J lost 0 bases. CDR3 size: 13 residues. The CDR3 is CATRQGMNTEAFF. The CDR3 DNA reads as TGCGCCACCCGACAGGGCATGAACACTGAAGCTTTCTTT.

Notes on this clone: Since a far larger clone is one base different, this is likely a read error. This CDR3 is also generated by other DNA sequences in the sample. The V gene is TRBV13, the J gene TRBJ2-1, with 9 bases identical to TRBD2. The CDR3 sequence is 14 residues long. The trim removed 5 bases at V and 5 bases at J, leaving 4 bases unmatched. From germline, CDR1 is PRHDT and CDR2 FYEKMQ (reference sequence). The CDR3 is CASSLSGGHNEQFF. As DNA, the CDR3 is TGTGCCAGCAGCCTTAGCGGGGGTCACAATGAGCAGTTCTTC.